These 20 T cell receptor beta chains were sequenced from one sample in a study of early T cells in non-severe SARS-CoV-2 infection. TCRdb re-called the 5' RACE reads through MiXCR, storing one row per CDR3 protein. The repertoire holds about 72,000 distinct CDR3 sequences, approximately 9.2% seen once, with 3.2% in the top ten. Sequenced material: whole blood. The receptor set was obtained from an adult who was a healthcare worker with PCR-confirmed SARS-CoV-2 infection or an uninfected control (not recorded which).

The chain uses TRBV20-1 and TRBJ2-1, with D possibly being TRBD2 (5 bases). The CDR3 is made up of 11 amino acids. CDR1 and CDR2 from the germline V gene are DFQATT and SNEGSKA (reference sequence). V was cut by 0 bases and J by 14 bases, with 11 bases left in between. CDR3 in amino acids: CSARDLVGEFF. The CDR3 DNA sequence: TGCAGTGCTAGAGATTTGGTGGGAGAGTTCTTC.

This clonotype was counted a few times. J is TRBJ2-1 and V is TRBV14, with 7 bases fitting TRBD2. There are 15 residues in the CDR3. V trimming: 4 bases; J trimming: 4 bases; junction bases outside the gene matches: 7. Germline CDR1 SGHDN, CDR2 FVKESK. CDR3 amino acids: CASSPGLAVYNEQFF. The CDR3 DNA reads TGTGCCAGCAGCCCGGGGCTAGCGGTTTACAATGAGCAGTTCTTC. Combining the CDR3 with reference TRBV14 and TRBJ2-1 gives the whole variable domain EAGVTQFPSHSVIEKGQTVTLRCDPISGHDNLYWYRRVMGKEIKFLLHFVKESKQDESGMPNNRFLAERTGGTYSTLKVQPAELEDSGVYFCASSPGLAVYNEQFFGPGTRLTVL.

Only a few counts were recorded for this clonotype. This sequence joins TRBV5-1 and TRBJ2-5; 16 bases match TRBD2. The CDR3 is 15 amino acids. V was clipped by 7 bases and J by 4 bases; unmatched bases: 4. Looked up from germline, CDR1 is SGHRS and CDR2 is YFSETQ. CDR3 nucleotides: TGCGCCAGCCAAGGGACTAGCGGGAGGGCAGAGACCCAGTACTTC. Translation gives CASQGTSGRAETQYF.

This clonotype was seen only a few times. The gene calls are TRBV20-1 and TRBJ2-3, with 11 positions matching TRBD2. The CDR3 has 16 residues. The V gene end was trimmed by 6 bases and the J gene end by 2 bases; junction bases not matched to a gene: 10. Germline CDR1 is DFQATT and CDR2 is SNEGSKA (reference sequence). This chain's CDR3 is CSARGLAGGLTDTQYF. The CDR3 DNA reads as TGCAGTGCCCGGGGGCTAGCGGGAGGTCTCACAGATACGCAGTATTTT.

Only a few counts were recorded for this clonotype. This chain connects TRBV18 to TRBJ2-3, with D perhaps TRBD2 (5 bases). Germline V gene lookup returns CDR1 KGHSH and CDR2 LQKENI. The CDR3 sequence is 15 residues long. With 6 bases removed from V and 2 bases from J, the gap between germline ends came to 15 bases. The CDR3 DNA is TGTGCCAGCTCCCTCAGCGGCCCACCCACAGATACGCAGTATTTT. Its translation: CASSLSGPPTDTQYF.

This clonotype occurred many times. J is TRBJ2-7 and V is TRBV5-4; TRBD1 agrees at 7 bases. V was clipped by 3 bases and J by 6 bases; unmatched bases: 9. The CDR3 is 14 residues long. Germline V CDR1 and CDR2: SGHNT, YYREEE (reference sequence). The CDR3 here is CASSSDRASLEQYF. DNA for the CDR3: TGTGCCAGCAGCTCCGACAGGGCATCCCTCGAGCAGTACTTC. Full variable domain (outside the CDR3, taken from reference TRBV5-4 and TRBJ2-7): ETGVTQSPTHLIKTRGQQVTLRCSSQSGHNTVSWYQQALGQGPQFIFQYYREEENGRGNFPPRFSGLQFPNYSSELNVNALELDDSALYLCASSSDRASLEQYFGPGTRLTVT.

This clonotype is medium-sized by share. CDR3 amino acids: CSAGQGAKTQYF. As DNA, the CDR3 is TGCAGCGCTGGACAGGGGGCGAAGACCCAGTACTTC. This chain joins TRBV29-1 and TRBJ2-5; 11 positions match TRBD1. There are 12 residues in the CDR3. The V and J ends lost 7 bases and 6 bases, in that order; junction bases with no gene match: 4. Germline values: CDR1 SQVTM, CDR2 ANQGSEA.

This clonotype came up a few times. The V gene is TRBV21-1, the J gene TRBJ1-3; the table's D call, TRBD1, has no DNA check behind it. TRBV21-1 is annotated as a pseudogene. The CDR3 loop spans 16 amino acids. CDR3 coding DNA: TGTGCCAGCAACCAAACGTCGGGACAGGGGAGTAACACCATATATTTT. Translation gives CASNQTSGQGSNTIYF.

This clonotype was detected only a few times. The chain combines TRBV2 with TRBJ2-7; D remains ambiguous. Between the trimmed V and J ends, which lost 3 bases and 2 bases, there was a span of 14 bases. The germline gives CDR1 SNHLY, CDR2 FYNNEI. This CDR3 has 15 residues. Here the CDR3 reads CASSDSSQRAYEQYF. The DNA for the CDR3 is TGTGCCAGCAGTGACTCTTCCCAGAGAGCCTACGAGCAGTACTTC.

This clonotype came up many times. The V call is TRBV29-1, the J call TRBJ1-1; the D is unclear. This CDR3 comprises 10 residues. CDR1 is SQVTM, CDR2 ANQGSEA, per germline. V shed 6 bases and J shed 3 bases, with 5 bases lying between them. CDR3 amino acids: CSVAHTEAFF. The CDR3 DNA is TGCAGCGTGGCCCACACTGAAGCTTTCTTT.

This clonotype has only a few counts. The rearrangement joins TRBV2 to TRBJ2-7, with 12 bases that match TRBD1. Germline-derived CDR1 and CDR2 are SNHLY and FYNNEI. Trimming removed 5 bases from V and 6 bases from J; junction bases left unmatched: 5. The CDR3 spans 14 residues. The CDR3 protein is CASSTGTGGLEQYF. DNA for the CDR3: TGTGCCAGCAGTACCGGGACAGGGGGCCTCGAGCAGTACTTC.

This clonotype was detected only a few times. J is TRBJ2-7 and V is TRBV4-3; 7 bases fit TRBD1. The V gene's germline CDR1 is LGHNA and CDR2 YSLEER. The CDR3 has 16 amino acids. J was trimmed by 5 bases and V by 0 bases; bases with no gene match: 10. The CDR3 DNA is TGCGCCAGCAGCCAAGAGATAATGACAGGGTCCCACGAGCAGTACTTC. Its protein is CASSQEIMTGSHEQYF.

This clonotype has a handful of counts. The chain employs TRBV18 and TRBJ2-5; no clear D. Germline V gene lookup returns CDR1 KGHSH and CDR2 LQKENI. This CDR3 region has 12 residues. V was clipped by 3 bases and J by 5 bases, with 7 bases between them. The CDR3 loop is CASSPMAETQYF. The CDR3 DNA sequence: TGTGCCAGCTCACCGATGGCGGAGACCCAGTACTTC.

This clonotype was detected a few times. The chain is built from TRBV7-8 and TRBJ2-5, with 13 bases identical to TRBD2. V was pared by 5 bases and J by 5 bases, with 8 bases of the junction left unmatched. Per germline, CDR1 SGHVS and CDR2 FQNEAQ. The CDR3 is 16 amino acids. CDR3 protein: CASSVTSGRASETQYF. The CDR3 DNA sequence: TGTGCCAGCAGCGTCACTAGCGGGAGGGCCTCGGAGACCCAGTACTTC.

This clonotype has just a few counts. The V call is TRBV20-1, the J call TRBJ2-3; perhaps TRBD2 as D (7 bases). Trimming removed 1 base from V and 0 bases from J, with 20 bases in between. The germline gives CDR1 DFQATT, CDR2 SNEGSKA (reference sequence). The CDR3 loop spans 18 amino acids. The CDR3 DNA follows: TGCAGTGCTAGAGTTGTTGGGGGCGGTAGCGGGAGCACAGATACGCAGTATTTT. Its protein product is CSARVVGGGSGSTDTQYF.

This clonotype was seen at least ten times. This chain's CDR3 is CASSLVAGRGKNIQYF. CDR3 DNA sequence: TGTGCCAGCAGCTTAGTCGCCGGGAGGGGGAAAAACATTCAGTACTTC. This chain joins TRBV7-2 and TRBJ2-4, with 8 bases lining up with TRBD2. CDR3 length: 16 residues. Germline trimming cut 1 base from V and 4 bases from J; bases unmatched to any gene: 6. In germline, CDR1 is SGHTA, CDR2 FQGNSA.

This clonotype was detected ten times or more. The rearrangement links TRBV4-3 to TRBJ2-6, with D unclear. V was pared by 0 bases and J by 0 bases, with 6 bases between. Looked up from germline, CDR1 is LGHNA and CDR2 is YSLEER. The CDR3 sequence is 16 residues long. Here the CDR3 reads CASSQDLSSGANVLTF. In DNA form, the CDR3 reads TGCGCCAGCAGCCAAGATCTCAGCTCTGGGGCCAACGTCCTGACTTTC.

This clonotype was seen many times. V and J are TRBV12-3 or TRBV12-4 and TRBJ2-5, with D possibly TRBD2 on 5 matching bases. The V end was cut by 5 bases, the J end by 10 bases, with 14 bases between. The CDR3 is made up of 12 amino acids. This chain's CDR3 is CASSPADRFQYF. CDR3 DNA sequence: TGTGCCAGCAGTCCAGCGGATCGCTTCCAGTACTTC.

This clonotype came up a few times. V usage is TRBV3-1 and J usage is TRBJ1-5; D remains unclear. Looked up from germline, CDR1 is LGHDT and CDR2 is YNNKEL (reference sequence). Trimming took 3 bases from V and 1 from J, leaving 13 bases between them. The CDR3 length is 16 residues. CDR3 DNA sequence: TGTGCCAGCAGCCATGGGCATAGCGGCAGCAATCAGCCCCAGCATTTT. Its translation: CASSHGHSGSNQPQHF.

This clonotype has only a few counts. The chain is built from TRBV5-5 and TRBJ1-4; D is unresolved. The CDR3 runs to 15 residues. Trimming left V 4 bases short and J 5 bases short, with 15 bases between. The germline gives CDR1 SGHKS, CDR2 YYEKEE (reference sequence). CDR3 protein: CASSTFRGSNEKLFF. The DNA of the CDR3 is TGTGCCAGCAGCACATTCCGGGGATCAAATGAAAAACTGTTTTTT.